This TCR beta chain emerged from a study of OX40 agonist ivuxolimab in advanced cancers. Study information: Administration of intravenous ivuxolimab to patients occurred every 2 weeks at 0.01 to 10 mg/kg.

The V and J ends lost 5 bases and 4 bases respectively, with 11 bases between them. Germline V gene lookup returns CDR1 SGHAT and CDR2 FQNNGV. The CDR3 has 13 amino acids. Data came from immunoSEQ multiplex PCR; TCRdb stores just in-frame clones and leaves some out. The sample consists of roughly 100,000 clones, about 85% of them appearing once. Study-level points and caveats: Researchers did not establish what antigens the expanded peripheral T cells target.

To note about this clone: What it recognizes is unknown.

The sequencing here drew on CD4+ or CD8+ T cells sorted from blood, taken in a trial of the OX40 agonist ivuxolimab. The chain combines TRBV11-2 with TRBJ1-1, with D possibly matching TRBD1 (5 bases). The clonotype was recovered from an adult with an advanced solid tumor such as melanoma, head and neck, liver or kidney cancer. CDR3 loop: CASSPRQSTEAFF. The DNA of the CDR3 is TGTGCCAGCAGCCCCCGACAGAGCACTGAAGCTTTCTTT.